This T cell receptor beta chain was captured in a study of blood T cell repertoires in COVID-19. Study overall: Samples came from the United States, Italy and Spain, spanning acute and convalescent COVID-19. The analysed material was cDNA or gDNA that came from T cells, B-cell-depleted T cells, or PBMCs.

The V end lost 7 bases, the J end lost 0 bases, and 21 bases lay between the germline ends. CDR1 SGHAT and CDR2 FQNNGV come from the germline V gene. CDR3 length equals 17 residues. The sample holds one count of this clone. As originally analysed: Amplification of reference gene primers was used by the study to estimate nucleated cell counts. TCRdb's copy holds only in-frame clones and misses some; the assay was immunoSEQ multiplex PCR. Clone size and the V and J calls come from that table; the DNA yielded D and trimming. The sample lists about 210,000 clones, 80% occurring once. Input material: peripheral blood. The V gene is TRBV11-2, the J gene TRBJ1-1; D unclear. This TCR came from a man in his sixties with acute or convalescent COVID-19. The CDR3 loop is CASTPGITRSMNTEAFF. CDR3 bases: TGTGCCAGCACCCCGGGAATCACCAGAAGTATGAACACTGAAGCTTTCTTT.